This TCR beta chain was observed in a study of OX40 agonist ivuxolimab in advanced cancers. Across the study: Age averaged 60 years (range about 23 to 80), and around 78% were male. Prior anti-PD-1, anti-PD-L1 or anti-CTLA-4 therapy was allowed; around 40% had some.

The CDR3 spans 17 residues. The V and J ends lost 4 bases and 4 bases, in that order; junction bases with no gene match: 8. In germline, CDR1 is MGHRA, CDR2 YSYEKL. A word on this clone: Its antigen is still unknown.

Findings and caveats of the study: Compared with CD4+, CD8+ T cells on average had more expanded clones.

Only in-frame clones appear in the TCRdb table, and some are missing; sequencing was by immunoSEQ multiplex PCR. This repertoire shows around 58,000 clones, about 89% found once; its top ten account for approximately 5%. Patients were ineligible given autoimmune disease history or systemic immunosuppression. This clonotype was obtained from an adult with an advanced solid tumor such as melanoma, head and neck, liver or kidney cancer. The chain uses TRBV4-1 and TRBJ2-2; 11 bases line up with TRBD2. The input for sequencing was CD4+ or CD8+ T cells sorted from blood, taken in a trial of the OX40 agonist ivuxolimab. This chain's CDR3 is CASSRLAGTGSTGELFF. The DNA of the CDR3 is TGCGCCAGCAGCCGACTAGCGGGAACCGGAAGCACCGGGGAGCTGTTTTTT.